Listed here is a single TCR beta chain. This record belongs to a study of response to subunit inactivated influenza vaccine. The CDR3 is 14 residues long. Germline loops: CDR1 SGHRS, CDR2 YFSETQ. The V and J ends lost 0 bases and 3 bases respectively, with 9 bases between them. TCRdb recomputed calls from the RT-PCR reads with MiXCR, one row per CDR3 protein. The data show more than 700,000 distinct CDR3 sequences, approximately 21% seen once. The V gene is TRBV5-1, the J gene TRBJ1-1; D is ambiguous. The source of this sequence is a man aged 45-65 years who received an inactivated influenza vaccine. Sequences were derived from PBMCs from blood, sampled 4 to 6 days after vaccination. The CDR3 DNA is TGCGCCAGCAGCTTGGAAGGGTTGGACACTGAAGCTTTCTTT. This sequence encodes CASSLEGLDTEAFF.